The 28 T cell receptor beta chains in this list originate from one sample, sequenced in a study of blood T cell repertoires in COVID-19. The method was immunoSEQ multiplex PCR; TCRdb's version includes in-frame clones alone and lacks a portion of them. The table has some 200,000 clones, 87% seen once. The specimen was PBMCs or T cells enriched from blood (not recorded which). These TCRs come from a young woman who had recovered from COVID-19.

This chain joins TRBV24-1 and TRBJ2-6, with 9 bases fitting TRBD1. The CDR3 loop spans 17 amino acids. Germline assignment: CDR1 KGHDR and CDR2 SFDVKD. J was trimmed by 0 bases and V by 10 bases; bases with no gene match: 9. The CDR3 DNA reads TGTGCCACTCTACTCCGGGACAGGGACTCTGGGGCCAACGTCCTGACTTTC. The encoded protein is CATLLRDRDSGANVLTF.

This clone was counted a single time. This chain uses TRBV30 with TRBJ1-6, with a tentative D call TRBD1 (5 bases). V lost 3 bases and J 7 bases, leaving 13 bases between the germline ends. The CDR3 has 14 amino acids. Per germline, CDR1 GTSNPN and CDR2 SVGIG (reference sequence). The chain's CDR3 is CAWSRQILNSPLHF. Here the CDR3 DNA reads TGTGCCTGGAGCCGACAGATATTAAATTCACCCCTCCACTTT.

This chain links TRBV18 with TRBJ1-2; D perhaps matches TRBD1 (5 bases). The CDR3 is 15 amino acids. CDR1 is KGHSH and CDR2 is LQKENI in the germline V gene. Trimming shortened V by 4 bases and J by 6 bases, and 18 bases separated the two germline ends. The CDR3: CASSRGEDSGHGYTF. DNA of the CDR3: TGTGCCAGCTCACGGGGGGAAGATAGCGGACATGGCTACACCTTC.

This clone was seen a handful of times. The rearrangement links TRBV18 to TRBJ1-2; D is possibly TRBD1 (6 bases). The V and J ends lost 2 bases and 2 bases respectively, with 12 bases between them. The germline gives CDR1 KGHSH, CDR2 LQKENI. This CDR3 is built from 15 residues. The CDR3: CASSPIPRGNYGYTF. The CDR3 DNA reads as TGTGCCAGCTCACCAATCCCCAGGGGAAACTATGGCTACACCTTC.

The rearrangement joins TRBV30 to TRBJ2-7; the match to TRBD2 covers 9 bases. Looked up from germline, CDR1 is GTSNPN and CDR2 is SVGIG (reference sequence). This CDR3 comprises 14 residues. Germline trimming cut 3 bases from V and 2 bases from J; bases unmatched to any gene: 5. The DNA for the CDR3 is TGTGCCTGGAGGGAGCGGGGGGCCACCTACGAGCAGTACTTC. It translates to CAWRERGATYEQYF.

This clone was observed a few times. This chain links TRBV2 with TRBJ2-5; D perhaps matches TRBD2 (5 bases). The CDR3 covers 13 residues. Germline lookup yields CDR1 SNHLY and CDR2 FYNNEI. Trimming removed 2 bases at V and 5 bases at J, with 9 bases between. Here the CDR3 DNA reads TGTGCCAGCAGTGAATATCGAGGGGAGACCCAGTACTTC. It specifies CASSEYRGETQYF.

The rearrangement links TRBV10-3 to TRBJ1-1, with unresolved D. Germline lookup yields CDR1 ENHRY and CDR2 SYGVKD. Deletions cut 10 bases from V and 4 bases from J, with 10 bases between. This CDR3 spans 11 amino acids. CDR3 sequence: CATATVTEAFF. CDR3 DNA: TGTGCCACCGCCACAGTCACTGAAGCTTTCTTT.

This clone was seen just once. The V gene is TRBV7-3, the J gene TRBJ1-1; D gene unclear. V was trimmed by 5 bases and J by 0 bases, leaving 16 bases between them. The germline CDR1 and CDR2 sequences are SGHTA and FQGTGA. The CDR3 is 16 amino acids. The CDR3 here is CASSSQPGRMNTEAFF. CDR3 DNA: TGTGCCAGCAGCAGTCAGCCGGGGAGGATGAACACTGAAGCTTTCTTT.

The rearrangement joins TRBV7-2 to TRBJ1-2; 7 bases agree with TRBD1. This CDR3 is built from 13 residues. J was trimmed by 8 bases and V by 1 base; bases with no gene match: 4. Germline assignment: CDR1 SGHTA and CDR2 FQGNSA. The CDR3 bases are TGTGCCAGCAGCTTAGAGACAGGGCGCGGCTACACCTTC. This encodes CASSLETGRGYTF.

This chain links TRBV12-3 or TRBV12-4 with TRBJ1-6; D possibly corresponds to TRBD1 (5 bases). The CDR3 totals 13 residues. Trimming pared 2 bases from V and 7 bases from J, leaving 6 bases between. The CDR3 DNA reads as TGTGCCAGCAGTTTACAGGGCAATTCACCCCTCCACTTT. Protein: CASSLQGNSPLHF.

The chain links TRBV29-1 to TRBJ1-5; 8 bases align to TRBD1. In germline, CDR1 is SQVTM, CDR2 ANQGSEA. The CDR3 is 12 residues long. V dropped 4 bases and J dropped 4; count of bases not matched to a gene: 0. The CDR3 region has the DNA TGCAGCGTTGGGACAGGGAATCAGCCCCAGCATTTT. The encoded protein is CSVGTGNQPQHF.

The rearrangement uses TRBV4-1 and TRBJ1-2, with 9 bases fitting TRBD1. The J segment lost 3 bases and the V segment lost 4 bases, leaving 3 bases of the junction unmatched. Germline CDR1 and CDR2: MGHRA and YSYEKL. The CDR3 totals 14 residues. The chain's CDR3 is CASSLGTGHYGYTF. CDR3 nucleotide sequence: TGCGCCAGCAGCCTTGGGACAGGGCACTATGGCTACACCTTC.

This clone is a singleton in its sample. This chain uses TRBV9 with TRBJ2-3; TRBD2 matches 7 bases. The CDR3 runs 15 residues. CDR1 is SGDLS, CDR2 YYNGEE, per germline. With 1 base clipped from V and 2 bases from J, the junction kept 4 bases outside the gene matches. The CDR3 DNA is TGTGCCAGCAGCGTACGGGACTACTACACAGATACGCAGTATTTT. Amino acid sequence: CASSVRDYYTDTQYF.

The gene calls are TRBV18 and TRBJ1-4; 7 positions agree with TRBD1. CDR1 is KGHSH and CDR2 is LQKENI in the germline V gene. The J segment lost 3 bases and the V segment lost 4 bases, leaving 2 bases of the junction unmatched. This CDR3 is built from 14 residues. In DNA form, the CDR3 reads TGTGCCAGCTCACGACAGGGATCTAATGAAAAACTGTTTTTT. Translation gives CASSRQGSNEKLFF.

The chain has TRBV20-1 and TRBJ1-5, with 12 bases aligning to TRBD1. The CDR3 consists of 14 residues. V dropped 3 bases and J dropped 8; count of bases not matched to a gene: 5. Germline CDR1 is DFQATT and CDR2 is SNEGSKA (reference sequence). CDR3 sequence (DNA): TGCAGTGCTAGTATGGGACAGGGGGCGAAGCCCCAGCATTTT. It is translated as CSASMGQGAKPQHF.

This sequence joins TRBV6-5 and TRBJ2-5, with TRBD1 matching 12 bases. The germline V gene encodes CDR1 MNHEY and CDR2 SVGAGI. J gave up 5 bases and V 6 bases, and 7 bases lay outside the gene matches. The CDR3 consists of 15 residues. The CDR3 coding sequence is TGTGCCAGCAGCGCCGGGACAGGGGGCGGGGAGACCCAGTACTTC. Its translation is CASSAGTGGGETQYF.

The genes are TRBV7-6 and TRBJ1-1; D is ambiguous. The V and J ends lost 5 bases and 0 bases respectively, with 13 bases between them. The CDR3 spans 15 residues. Germline-derived CDR1 and CDR2 are SGHVS and FNYEAQ. The CDR3 loop is CASSPGRPMNTEAFF. The CDR3 DNA sequence: TGTGCCAGCAGCCCGGGTAGGCCCATGAACACTGAAGCTTTCTTT.

The CDR3 region is CASRLTVAGGPNEQFF. CDR3 in DNA: TGTGCCAGCAGGTTAACCGTAGCGGGAGGGCCCAATGAGCAGTTCTTC. The chain combines TRBV7-2 with TRBJ2-1, with 11 bases aligning to TRBD2. Looked up from germline, CDR1 is SGHTA and CDR2 is FQGNSA. After removal of 6 bases from V and 6 bases from J, the junction contained 10 bases not matched to a gene. The CDR3 has 16 amino acids.

The V call is TRBV7-3, the J call TRBJ2-2; TRBD1 matches at 7 bases. The germline V gene has CDR1 SGHTA and CDR2 FQGTGA. V gave up 0 bases and J gave up 6 bases; unmatched junction bases: 1. There are 14 residues in the CDR3. For the CDR3, the DNA is TGTGCCAGCAGCTTAACAAGGGGGCCCGGGGAGCTGTTTTTT. Translating it yields CASSLTRGPGELFF.

This clone was seen more than once but under ten times. This rearrangement joins TRBV6-2 or TRBV6-3 to TRBJ1-5; 10 bases agree with TRBD1. Germline V lookup: CDR1 MNHEY, CDR2 SVGEGT. The CDR3 extends over 15 amino acids. Trimming took 4 bases from V and 9 from J; bases not matched to a gene: 9. The chain's CDR3 is CASSSTGQGSPPQHF. CDR3 nucleotide sequence: TGTGCCAGCAGTTCAACGGGACAGGGGTCGCCGCCCCAGCATTTT.

The V and J genes are TRBV4-2 and TRBJ2-2; D perhaps matches TRBD1 (6 bases). This CDR3 is built from 16 residues. The germline V gene has CDR1 LGHNA and CDR2 YNFKEQ. Deletions cut 5 bases from V and 1 base from J, with 14 bases between. The CDR3 DNA reads TGTGCCAGCAGCTACCCGGGGACACAGAACACCGGGGAGCTGTTTTTT. Its protein product is CASSYPGTQNTGELFF.

As DNA, the CDR3 is TGTGCCAGCAGTTACGGGCTGGTCTACGAGCAGTACTTC. Translation gives CASSYGLVYEQYF. The chain uses TRBV6-6 and TRBJ2-7, with no clear D. With 2 bases removed from V and 3 bases from J, the gap between germline ends came to 8 bases. Germline V lookup: CDR1 MNHNY, CDR2 SVGAGI (reference sequence). The CDR3 sequence is 13 residues long.

The rearrangement uses TRBV30 and TRBJ1-5, with TRBD1 as a possible D gene (5 bases). V lost 1 base and J 7 bases, leaving 20 bases between the germline ends. Germline V gene sequence: CDR1 GTSNPN, CDR2 SVGIG (reference sequence). The CDR3 spans 16 residues. CDR3: CAWSAGSGQGSQPQHF. As DNA, the CDR3 is TGTGCCTGGAGTGCAGGTTCAGGGCAGGGAAGCCAGCCCCAGCATTTT.

The chain links TRBV6-2 or TRBV6-3 to TRBJ2-1, with D possibly being TRBD1 (6 bases). The CDR3 consists of 16 residues. Germline V gene sequence: CDR1 MNHEY, CDR2 SVGEGT. The V gene lost 5 bases and the J gene lost 3 bases, with 17 bases spanning the gap. The CDR3 sequence is CASSPPQGKDYNEQFF. The CDR3 DNA is TGTGCCAGCAGTCCCCCCCAGGGGAAGGACTACAATGAGCAGTTCTTC.

This clone turned up a few times. The V gene is TRBV29-1, the J gene TRBJ2-7; 10 bases are shared with TRBD2. Germline V gene data show CDR1 as SQVTM and CDR2 as ANQGSEA. V lost 7 bases and J lost 3; bases outside the gene matches: 12. This CDR3 comprises 15 residues. CDR3 region: CSARTSGARDYEQYF. The CDR3 DNA is TGCAGCGCCCGGACTAGCGGAGCCCGGGACTACGAGCAGTACTTC.

This sequence joins TRBV21-1 and TRBJ1-1; the D call TRBD1 from the table was never checked on the DNA. TRBV21-1 constitutes a pseudogene. The CDR3 loop spans 15 amino acids. CDR3 loop: CASSKVRTGNTEAFF. The DNA of the CDR3 is TGTGCCAGCAGCAAAGTGCGGACAGGGAACACTGAAGCTTTCTTT.

This chain connects TRBV7-2 to TRBJ1-4; the match to TRBD1 covers 7 bases. Trimming took 5 bases from V and 8 from J; bases not matched to a gene: 8. The germline CDR1 and CDR2 sequences are SGHTA and FQGNSA. The CDR3 has 14 amino acids. The CDR3 sequence: CASSPSGGREKLFF. The CDR3 coding sequence is TGTGCCAGCAGCCCCTCAGGGGGAAGGGAAAAACTGTTTTTT.

This clone was seen only a few times. The gene calls are TRBV12-5 and TRBJ1-4; 9 bases are a match to TRBD1. Germline trimming cut 5 bases from V and 8 bases from J; bases unmatched to any gene: 9. The CDR3 spans 15 residues. Germline-derived CDR1 and CDR2 are LGHNT and FRNRAP. The CDR3 DNA reads as TGTGCTAGTGGTCAATCGACAGGGGGAGGGGAAAAACTGTTTTTT. This gives the protein CASGQSTGGGEKLFF.